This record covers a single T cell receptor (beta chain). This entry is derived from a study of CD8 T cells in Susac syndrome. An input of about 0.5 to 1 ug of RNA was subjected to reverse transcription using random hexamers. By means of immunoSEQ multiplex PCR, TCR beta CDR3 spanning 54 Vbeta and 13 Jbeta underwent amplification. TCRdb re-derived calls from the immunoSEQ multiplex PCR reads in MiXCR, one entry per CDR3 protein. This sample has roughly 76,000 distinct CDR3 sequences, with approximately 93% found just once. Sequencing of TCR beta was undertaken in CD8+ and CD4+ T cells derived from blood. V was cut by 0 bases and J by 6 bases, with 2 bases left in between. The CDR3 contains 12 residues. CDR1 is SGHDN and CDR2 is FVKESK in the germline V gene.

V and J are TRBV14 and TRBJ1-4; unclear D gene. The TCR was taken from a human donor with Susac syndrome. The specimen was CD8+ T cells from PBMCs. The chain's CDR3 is CASSQDYEKLFF. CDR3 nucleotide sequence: TGTGCCAGCAGCCAAGATTATGAAAAACTGTTTTTT.